The 16 T cell receptor beta chains given below trace back to one sample, sequenced in a study of cytomegalovirus exposure and HLA in healthy donors. Use of 60 Vbeta and 13 Jbeta primers characterized the PCR. Sequencing used immunoSEQ multiplex PCR; TCRdb keeps in-frame clones, though not all of them. The sample comprises about 130,000 clones, more than 75% of which are singletons, and under 1.5% rests with the top ten. Sequencing input: PBMCs. The receptors shown here come from a female donor in good health and CMV-seronegative.

The chain employs TRBV7-2 and TRBJ2-5; the match to TRBD2 covers 12 bases. The CDR3 length is 15 residues. The V and J ends lost 8 bases and 5 bases, in that order; junction bases with no gene match: 9. Germline loops: CDR1 SGHTA, CDR2 FQGNSA. The CDR3 here is CASSRLAGVLETQYF. The CDR3 nucleotides read TGTGCCAGCTCCCGACTAGCGGGAGTTCTGGAGACCCAGTACTTC.

The V call is TRBV11-3, the J call TRBJ1-1; D is unresolved. CDR1 is SGHNT and CDR2 is YENEEA in the germline V gene. The CDR3 has 13 amino acids. V dropped 3 bases and J dropped 3 bases, with 8 bases sitting between them. CDR3 sequence (DNA): TGTGCCAGCAGCTTTAATCGGTACACTGAAGCTTTCTTT. Amino acids: CASSFNRYTEAFF.

The chain is built from TRBV4-2 and TRBJ1-1; possibly TRBD1 for D (6 bases). V lost 0 bases, J lost 3 bases, and 14 bases lay in between. This CDR3 is built from 16 residues. Germline V gene data show CDR1 as LGHNA and CDR2 as YNFKEQ. CDR3 nucleotide sequence: TGTGCCAGCAGCCAAGAGATAATGGGGGCTGACACTGAAGCTTTCTTT. It yields the protein CASSQEIMGADTEAFF.

The J gene is TRBJ1-5, the V gene TRBV7-2; 8 bases map to TRBD1. V gave up 5 bases and J gave up 0 bases; unmatched junction bases: 6. The CDR3 sequence is 16 residues long. The germline CDR1 and CDR2 sequences are SGHTA and FQGNSA. The DNA for the CDR3 is TGTGCCAGCAGCCCCCAGGGGGCCTTTAGCAATCAGCCCCAGCATTTT. As protein: CASSPQGAFSNQPQHF.

The J gene is TRBJ1-4, the V gene TRBV7-9; 7 positions match TRBD1. The length of the CDR3 is 14 residues. The junction had 3 bases not matched to a gene; V was cut back by 4 bases and J by 4 bases. The germline V gene has CDR1 SEHNR and CDR2 FQNEAQ (reference sequence). The CDR3 nucleotides read TGTGCCAGCAGCTCTGCAGGGGGTAATGAAAAACTGTTTTTT. This translates into CASSSAGGNEKLFF.

Only a few counts were recorded for this clone. V is TRBV5-4 and J is TRBJ2-2; D is perhaps TRBD2 (6 bases). The CDR3 length is 15 residues. Germline CDR1 is SGHNT and CDR2 is YYREEE (reference sequence). The V end was cut by 0 bases, the J end by 0 bases, with 6 bases between. As DNA, the CDR3 is TGTGCCAGCAGCTTGGGGGGGGCGAACACCGGGGAGCTGTTTTTT. It codes for CASSLGGANTGELFF. The full variable domain, its missing parts supplied by reference TRBV5-4 and TRBJ2-2, is ETGVTQSPTHLIKTRGQQVTLRCSSQSGHNTVSWYQQALGQGPQFIFQYYREEENGRGNFPPRFSGLQFPNYSSELNVNALELDDSALYLCASSLGGANTGELFFGEGSRLTVL.

The chain combines TRBV29-1 with TRBJ2-1, with TRBD2 matching over 9 bases. The J segment lost 3 bases and the V segment lost 0 bases, leaving 6 bases of the junction unmatched. CDR3 length equals 16 residues. Per the germline V gene, CDR1 is SQVTM and CDR2 is ANQGSEA. The DNA of the CDR3 is TGCAGCGTTGAAGAAGGGCTAGCGGGAAACTACAATGAGCAGTTCTTC. Residues: CSVEEGLAGNYNEQFF.

Only a few counts were recorded for this clone. The DNA for the CDR3 is TGTGCCACCAGCAGCAGGACCGGACAGGGGGCGAGGGAGCAGTACTTC. It encodes CATSSRTGQGAREQYF. V is TRBV15 and J is TRBJ2-7; 11 positions match TRBD1. The CDR3 sequence is 16 residues long. V shed 3 bases and J 7 bases; nucleotides not matched to a gene: 11. CDR1 is LNHNV, CDR2 YYDKDF, per germline (reference sequence).

This rearrangement joins TRBV7-9 to TRBJ2-5; possible D gene TRBD1, 6 bases. Germline V CDR1 and CDR2: SEHNR, FQNEAQ (reference sequence). CDR3 length: 14 residues. Trimming stripped 5 bases from V and 2 bases from J, with 12 bases between. Here the CDR3 reads CASSLRQVQETQYF. The CDR3 DNA follows: TGTGCCAGCAGCCTCAGACAGGTTCAAGAGACCCAGTACTTC. The variable domain in full, completed from reference TRBV7-9 and TRBJ2-5, reads DTGVSQNPRHKITKRGQNVTFRCDPISEHNRLYWYRQTLGQGPEFLTYFQNEAQLEKSRLLSDRFSAERPKGSFSTLEIQRTEQGDSAMYLCASSLRQVQETQYFGPGTRLLVL.

The chain combines TRBV28 with TRBJ2-3; D is perhaps TRBD2 (6 bases). This CDR3 region has 15 residues. Per germline, CDR1 MDHEN and CDR2 SYDVKM. The ends were cut back, 6 bases at V and 4 bases at J, with 17 bases in the middle. The CDR3 DNA follows: TGTGCCAGCAGCCCCCGAGGACTACTTCCAGATACGCAGTATTTT. Its protein product is CASSPRGLLPDTQYF.

CDR3 region: CASSHPNRGSSYEQYF. The CDR3 coding sequence is TGTGCCAGCAGCCACCCGAACAGGGGGAGCTCCTACGAGCAGTACTTC. The chain has TRBV4-2 and TRBJ2-7, with TRBD1 matching 8 bases. The CDR3 sequence is 16 residues long. J gave up 0 bases and V 3 bases, and 7 bases lay outside the gene matches. The germline gives CDR1 LGHNA, CDR2 YNFKEQ.

The table lists this clone with a few counts. V is TRBV5-5 and J is TRBJ2-3; D remains ambiguous. From germline, CDR1 is SGHKS and CDR2 YYEKEE (reference sequence). CDR3 size: 16 residues. The germline V and J ends were trimmed by 0 bases and 0 bases, with 11 bases remaining between them. The CDR3 DNA is TGTGCCAGCAGCTTGGGTGCGGCTCTTAGCACAGATACGCAGTATTTT. It encodes CASSLGAALSTDTQYF.

J is TRBJ2-7 and V is TRBV29-1, with 8 bases aligning to TRBD1. The CDR3 contains 14 residues. Per germline, CDR1 SQVTM and CDR2 ANQGSEA. Germline trimming cut 6 bases from V and 0 bases from J; bases unmatched to any gene: 7. This CDR3 is CSVETGAPSYEQYF. The CDR3 bases are TGCAGCGTAGAGACAGGGGCTCCCTCCTACGAGCAGTACTTC.

The chain uses TRBV2 and TRBJ1-1; 11 nucleotides agree with TRBD1. The trim removed 7 bases at V and 3 bases at J, leaving 4 bases unmatched. This CDR3 comprises 14 residues. The germline CDR1 and CDR2 sequences are SNHLY and FYNNEI. In DNA form, the CDR3 reads TGTGCCAGCACGGGGGACAGGGGGTACACTGAAGCTTTCTTT. Translating gives CASTGDRGYTEAFF.

CDR3 residues: CAISDSRTANTEAFF. The CDR3 nucleotides read TGTGCCATCAGTGATTCTAGGACAGCCAACACTGAAGCTTTCTTT. The gene calls are TRBV10-3 and TRBJ1-1, with a weak D call TRBD1 (6 bases). V shed 3 bases and J shed 2 bases, with 13 bases lying between them. From germline, CDR1 is ENHRY and CDR2 SYGVKD. There are 15 residues in the CDR3.

The chain has TRBV5-4 and TRBJ2-7; perhaps TRBD2 as D (6 bases). Deletions cut 6 bases from V and 5 bases from J, with 18 bases between. There are 14 residues in the CDR3. Germline CDR1 and CDR2: SGHNT and YYREEE (reference sequence). The CDR3 sequence is CASTRGGKENEQYF. Here the CDR3 DNA reads TGTGCCAGCACGAGGGGCGGGAAAGAGAACGAGCAGTACTTC.